Listed below are T cell receptor beta chains from one sample, sequenced in a study of T cells expressing NK-cell markers. Using the 5' RACE reads, TCRdb records one entry per CDR3 protein without DNA. Its listing shows 400,000 or so distinct CDR3 sequences. Material: blood T cells: a sorted CD56 or NKG2C T cell subset, CD4+ or CD8+ T cells, or bulk PBMC T cells (not recorded which). The receptors here all came from a woman between 50 and 59 years old in good health. CDR3s include the opening cysteine and the closing phenylalanine or tryptophan.

J	V	CDR3
TRBJ1-2	TRBV2	CASSEGLENTF
TRBJ2-1	TRBV3-1	CASRGGGYNEQFF
TRBJ2-1	TRBV7-9	CASSSDGISLGNEQFF
TRBJ2-1	TRBV7-7	CALYRVRREGLGNEQFF
TRBJ2-1	TRBV5-6	CASSATGQGGYNEQFF
TRBJ2-7	TRBV20-1	CSARDRKGSSYEQYF
TRBJ2-3	TRBV11-3	CASSFDRLGRAGTDTQYF
TRBJ2-2	TRBV4-1	CASSQDGSSTGELFF
TRBJ2-1	TRBV3-1	CASGRVGVGSSYNEQFF
TRBJ2-1	TRBV29-1	CSVGAGIHEQFF
TRBJ1-6	TRBV6-6	CASTPGSSYNSPLHF
TRBJ2-1	TRBV20-1	CSARKSPGNEQFF
TRBJ2-1	TRBV10-3	CAISSSSGRAYNEQFF
TRBJ1-5	TRBV20-1	CSASTPPGGRQPQHF
TRBJ2-1	TRBV9	CASSVDPGSGSLNEQFF
TRBJ2-2	TRBV5-1	CASSLVGTSIGELFF
TRBJ1-2	TRBV7-8	CASSLEAGGGYTF
TRBJ1-1	TRBV7-8	CASSVRITEAFF
TRBJ2-3	TRBV18	CASSSGLAGLADTQYF
TRBJ2-7	TRBV5-1	CASSLISGGQKVEQYF
TRBJ2-1	TRBV24-1	CATSEGGVGYNEQFF
TRBJ2-7	TRBV25-1	CASSDPGQGRAYEQYF
TRBJ2-7	TRBV7-9	CASSPGQGPTYEQYF
TRBJ2-2	TRBV29-1	CSAKTGITGELFF
TRBJ2-1	TRBV5-1	CASSPMGQGAGEQFF
TRBJ2-1	TRBV4-2	CASSQGPNPNNEQFF
TRBJ2-3	TRBV27	CASSLGPKSPSTDTQYF
TRBJ2-1	TRBV3-1	CASTQGGRAHNEQFF
TRBJ2-1	TRBV10-3	CAISESTGGLAGAKNEQFF
TRBJ1-4	TRBV11-3	CASSLAVLNNEKLFF
TRBJ2-1	TRBV28	CASKPRDRGTYNEQFF
TRBJ2-5	TRBV5-5	CASSTSGKTQYF
TRBJ2-3	TRBV5-1	CASSFRGWDTDTQYF
TRBJ2-3	TRBV29-1	CSSFRGANTDTQYF
TRBJ2-1	TRBV19	CASKPLAGLSYNEQFF
TRBJ2-3	TRBV3-1	CASSQGPLATDTQYF
TRBJ2-3	TRBV5-1	CASSVGHTSTDTQYF
TRBJ1-1	TRBV7-8	CASTLDLTEAFF
TRBJ1-6	TRBV12-3/TRBV12-4	CASSPSGGGFSPLHF
TRBJ2-7	TRBV12-3/TRBV12-4	CASSLMQGPLSYEQYF
TRBJ2-6	TRBV29-1	CSALGQGSSGANVLTF
TRBJ1-2	TRBV5-1	CASSLAFTGSGYWDGYTF